This T cell receptor (beta chain) was documented in a study of blood T cell repertoires in COVID-19. Across the whole study: Material from acute and convalescent COVID-19 was sourced from the United States, Italy and Spain.

V was clipped by 4 bases and J by 1 base, with 10 bases between them. CDR3 length: 14 residues. Germline V CDR1 and CDR2: SGHKS, YYEKEE (reference sequence). In the original processing: Reference gene primer amplification gave estimated nucleated cell counts. Libraries were prepared by immunoSEQ multiplex PCR; TCRdb keeps only in-frame clonotypes and omits some of them. The V and J calls and clone size were taken over from that table, and D and trimming were inferred from the DNA. Of 150,000 to 200,000 clones listed, just over 85% were seen once; the top ten hold approximately 9%. Recruits, aged roughly 18 to 89 years, lived in 25 or so US areas. Recovery meant two consecutive negative NP/OP PCR tests, professional clearance, or resolved symptoms.

This chain joins TRBV5-5 and TRBJ2-3; no firm D call. This clonotype was obtained from a woman aged 18-35 years who had recovered from COVID-19. The specimen sequenced was PBMCs or T cells enriched from blood (not recorded which). CDR3 in amino acids: CASSQPQGTDTQYF. The CDR3 DNA follows: TGTGCCAGCAGCCAGCCCCAGGGCACAGATACGCAGTATTTT.